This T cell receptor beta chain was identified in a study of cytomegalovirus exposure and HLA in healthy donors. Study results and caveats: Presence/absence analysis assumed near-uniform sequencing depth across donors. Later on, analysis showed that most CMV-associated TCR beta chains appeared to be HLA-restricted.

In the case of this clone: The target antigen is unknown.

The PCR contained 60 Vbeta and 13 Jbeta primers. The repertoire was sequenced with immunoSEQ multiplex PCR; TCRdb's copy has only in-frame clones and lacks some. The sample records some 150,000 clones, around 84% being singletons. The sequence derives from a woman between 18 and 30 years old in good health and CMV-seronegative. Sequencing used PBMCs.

CDR3 coding DNA: TGTGCCAGCAGTTACCTTAACACGGAGACCCAGTACTTC. It codes for CASSYLNTETQYF. The V call is TRBV6-5, the J call TRBJ2-5, with unresolved D. V dropped 2 bases and J dropped 5 bases, with 9 bases sitting between them. The CDR3 length is 13 residues. Germline CDR1 reads MNHEY; CDR2 reads SVGAGI.